This T cell receptor (beta chain) was captured by sequencing in a study of T cell responses to AZD1222 COVID-19 vaccine. Clones were sequenced by immunoSEQ multiplex PCR, and TCRdb holds only the in-frame ones, with some missing. This table has around 52,000 clones, around 86% appearing once. General study results and limits: Donors were mostly white British, more females; clonal diversity possibly underestimated. The number of AZD1222 recipients seropositive at baseline was only five to seven. The repertoires were collected only after the peak T cell response. Spike-specific TCR breadth and depth rose after two AZD1222 doses.

Per the germline V gene, CDR1 is LGHDT and CDR2 is YNNKEL (reference sequence). Trimming took 4 bases from V and 5 from J, leaving 5 bases between them. This CDR3 comprises 12 residues. On this clone: Its specificity is not known.

The sample in question was peripheral blood, obtained on day 0 of AZD1222 vaccination. The TCR was taken from an adult in good health. V is TRBV3-1 (or the pseudogene TRBV3-2) and J is TRBJ1-4; D remains unclear. The CDR3, as DNA: TGTGCCAGCAGCCGGGTAAATGAAAAACTGTTTTTT. It is translated as CASSRVNEKLFF.